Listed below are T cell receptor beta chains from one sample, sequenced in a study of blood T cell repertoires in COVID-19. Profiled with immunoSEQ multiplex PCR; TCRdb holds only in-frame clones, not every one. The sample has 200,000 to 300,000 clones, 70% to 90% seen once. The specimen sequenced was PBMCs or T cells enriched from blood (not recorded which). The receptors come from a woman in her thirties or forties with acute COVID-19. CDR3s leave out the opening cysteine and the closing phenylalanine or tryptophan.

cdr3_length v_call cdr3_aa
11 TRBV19 ASKAQGAHGYT
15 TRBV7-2 ASSLDGTSGDSYEQY
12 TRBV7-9 ASSLGQILYGYT
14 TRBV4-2 ASSQDRLAGEYEQY
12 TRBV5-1 ASSPGLSSYEQY
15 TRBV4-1 ASSQEASGSFTDTQY
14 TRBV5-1 ASSLELAGGRREQY
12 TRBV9 ASSVSPPGNEQF
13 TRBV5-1 ASSLEGLAGPTQY
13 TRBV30 AWKGGNNPYNEQF
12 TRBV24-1 ATRTSGNTGELF
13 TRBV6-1 ASSEWGQGFREQY
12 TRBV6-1 ASSEGTAAYEQY
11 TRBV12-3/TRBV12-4 ASRPYGTGELF
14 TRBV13 ASSLPLGGSGNTIY
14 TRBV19 ASSPIMGQGGYEQY
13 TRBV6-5 ASSRGQGKGQPQH
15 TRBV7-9 ASSKTILAGGGAVQF
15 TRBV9 ASSVGTTGIMNTEAF
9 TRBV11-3 ASMSYNEQF
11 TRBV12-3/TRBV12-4 ASRDYDTDTQY
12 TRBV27 ASSLGRGSTSQY
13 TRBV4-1 ASSQGQEKGTEAF
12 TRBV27 ASSRQGREDTQY
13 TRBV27 ASSSKTRGQDTQY
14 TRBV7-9 ASSSLRQGAYNEQY
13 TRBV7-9 ASSRTSGKTDTQY
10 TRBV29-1 SVRGDNSPLH
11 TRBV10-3 AISRRDVETQY
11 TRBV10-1 ASSGDRVGGYT
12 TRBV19 ASRRAAGDYGYT
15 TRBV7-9 ASSSAPGQGGNSPLH
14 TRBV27 ASSLFGTTLYNEQF
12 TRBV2 ASNYRGLNTEAF
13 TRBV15 ATSRQTTGEETQY
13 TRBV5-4 ASSLGGAGSYEQY
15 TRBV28 ASSPGQEISYNSPLH
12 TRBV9 ASSVEGRAGGYT
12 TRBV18 ASATLRDTGELF
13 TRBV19 ASRTDRLSNQPQH
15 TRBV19 ASSLIGGTGSNQPQH
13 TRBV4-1 ASSQATGAMDTIY
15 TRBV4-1 ASPLSRAQGFDTEAF
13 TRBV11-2 ASSPVSGAYNEQF
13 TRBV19 ASSPPRSSYNEQF
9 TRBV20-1 SARVGGAGY
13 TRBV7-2 ASRETSGATDTQY
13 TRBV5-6 ASSFVQASSYEQY
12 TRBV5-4 ASRAGTSGLPEY
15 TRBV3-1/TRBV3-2 ASSRRLGSGGIYEQF
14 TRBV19 ASSMGGRDWSGELF
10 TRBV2 ASMVGGTEAF
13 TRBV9 ASSIGLAGINEQF
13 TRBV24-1 ATSDLSRSNEKLF
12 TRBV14 ASSQEREGNEQF
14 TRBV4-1 ASSHGRGRGNTEAF
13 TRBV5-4 ASSLGQGDLDTQY
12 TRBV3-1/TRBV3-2 ASRTGQGDVGYT
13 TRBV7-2 ASSLGAREAETQY
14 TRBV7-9 ASSSTSQVANYGYT